This passage covers 25 T cell receptor beta chains from one sample sequenced in a study of blood T cell repertoires in COVID-19. Profiled with immunoSEQ multiplex PCR; TCRdb holds only in-frame clones, not every one. This table holds about 200,000 clones, 84% found once. The sequenced material came from peripheral blood. These receptors all stem from a human donor in a cohort sampled during active COVID-19.

The chain uses TRBV28 and TRBJ2-2; the D gene is possibly TRBD1 (6 bases). V lost 3 bases, J lost 1 base, and 9 bases lay in between. The CDR3 consists of 15 residues. The V gene's germline CDR1 is MDHEN and CDR2 SYDVKM. DNA of the CDR3: TGTGCCAGCAGTTTTTGGACAGAGAACACCGGGGAGCTGTTTTTT. Its protein is CASSFWTENTGELFF. The whole variable domain, remainder taken from reference TRBV28 and TRBJ2-2, is DVKVTQSSRYLVKRTGEKVFLECVQDMDHENMFWYRQDPGLGLRLIYFSYDVKMKEKGDIPEGYSVSREKKERFSLILESASTNQTSMYLCASSFWTENTGELFFGEGSRLTVL.

V and J are TRBV7-9 and TRBJ1-4; 8 positions agree with TRBD1. Germline loops: CDR1 SEHNR, CDR2 FQNEAQ (reference sequence). The J segment lost 8 bases and the V segment lost 5 bases, leaving 10 bases of the junction unmatched. This CDR3 region has 15 residues. The CDR3: CASSRIMTGAEKLFF. The CDR3 coding sequence is TGTGCCAGCAGCCGTATAATGACAGGGGCCGAAAAACTGTTTTTT.

The chain uses TRBV28 and TRBJ1-6; D might be TRBD1 (5 bases). CDR1 and CDR2 (germline): MDHEN, SYDVKM. Trimming took off 3 bases at V and 6 bases at J, with 9 bases between the two ends. The CDR3 totals 14 residues. CDR3 in amino acids: CASSFPRVNSPLHF. CDR3 nucleotides: TGTGCCAGCAGTTTCCCCAGGGTTAATTCACCCCTCCACTTT.

CDR3 coding DNA: TGTGCCAGCAGCTTCGACAGGGGTCGCAATCAGCCCCAGCATTTT. This translates into CASSFDRGRNQPQHF. This chain connects TRBV7-2 to TRBJ1-5, with 8 bases matching TRBD1. With 3 bases clipped from V and 2 bases from J, the junction kept 3 bases outside the gene matches. Per the germline V gene, CDR1 is SGHTA and CDR2 is FQGNSA. CDR3 length: 15 residues.

CDR3 in amino acids: CASNNGQGRETQYF. The DNA for the CDR3 is TGTGCCAGTAATAACGGACAGGGGAGAGAGACCCAGTACTTC. V gene TRBV19 combines with J gene TRBJ2-5; 9 bases map to TRBD1. This CDR3 has 14 residues. Trimming at V came to 7 bases and at J to 4 bases, leaving 7 bases not matched to a gene. CDR1 and CDR2 from the germline V gene are LNHDA and SQIVND (reference sequence).

The genes are TRBV11-2 and TRBJ2-1, with 11 nucleotides matching TRBD2. This CDR3 spans 16 amino acids. V shed 1 base and J 4 bases; nucleotides not matched to a gene: 3. Germline assignment: CDR1 SGHAT and CDR2 FQNNGV. In nucleotides, the CDR3 is TGTGCCAGCAGCTTAGGGGGGACTAGCGGTTACAATGAGCAGTTCTTC. Translation gives CASSLGGTSGYNEQFF.

This clone was seen many times. This chain uses TRBV18 with TRBJ2-7; 8 nucleotides line up with TRBD2. J gave up 3 bases and V 4 bases, and 17 bases lay outside the gene matches. This CDR3 comprises 18 residues. Per germline, CDR1 KGHSH and CDR2 LQKENI. CDR3 bases: TGTGCCAGCTCACAAGGGGTCGGGAGGGCCGTTTTTTTCTACGAGCAGTACTTC. Residues: CASSQGVGRAVFFYEQYF.

The chain couples TRBV7-2 to TRBJ2-7, with TRBD2 matching 7 bases. J gave up 2 bases and V 5 bases, and 12 bases lay outside the gene matches. CDR1 and CDR2 (germline): SGHTA, FQGNSA. The CDR3 loop spans 16 amino acids. CDR3 sequence (DNA): TGTGCCAGCAGCCCCAAGGGACTATCAGGAGCCTACGAGCAGTACTTC. Protein product: CASSPKGLSGAYEQYF. Looking up the rest from reference TRBV7-2 and TRBJ2-7 gives the full variable domain: GAGVSQSPSNKVTEKGKDVELRCDPISGHTALYWYRQSLGQGLEFLIYFQGNSAPDKSGLPSDRFSAERTGGSVSTLTIQRTQQEDSAVYLCASSPKGLSGAYEQYFGPGTRLTVT.

The CDR3 sequence: CASSFGQGTDTQYF. CDR3 DNA sequence: TGTGCCAGCAGTTTTGGGCAGGGCACAGATACGCAGTATTTT. V gene TRBV27 combines with J gene TRBJ2-3; D gene uncertain. Germline CDR1 and CDR2: MNHEY and SMNVEV (reference sequence). The CDR3 consists of 14 residues. V lost 3 bases and J lost 1, with 8 bases in between.

This sequence joins TRBV18 and TRBJ2-7; unclear D gene. Germline lookup yields CDR1 KGHSH and CDR2 LQKENI. The CDR3 runs 13 residues. V was cut by 3 bases and J by 2 bases, with 8 bases left in between. The CDR3, as DNA: TGTGCCAGCTCACCCCTAGAAACCTACGAGCAGTACTTC. Its protein is CASSPLETYEQYF.

The gene calls are TRBV7-8 and TRBJ1-1; no firm D call. The germline gives CDR1 SGHVS, CDR2 FQNEAQ. V was clipped by 0 bases and J by 8 bases, with 4 bases between them. The CDR3 covers 11 residues. As DNA, the CDR3 is TGTGCCAGCAGCTTAGCGACAGAAGCTTTCTTT. Translated, it gives CASSLATEAFF.

This clone was seen once. Here the CDR3 reads CASSVDRGFPYEQYF. CDR3 bases: TGTGCCAGCAGCGTAGATCGGGGGTTCCCCTACGAGCAGTACTTC. The chain uses TRBV9 and TRBJ2-7, with D perhaps TRBD2 (6 bases). CDR3 length: 15 residues. V gave up 0 bases and J gave up 2 bases, with 12 bases separating them. Germline CDR1 SGDLS, CDR2 YYNGEE.

The chain combines TRBV7-9 with TRBJ2-5; tentative D call: TRBD2 (5 bases). Germline CDR1 and CDR2: SEHNR and FQNEAQ (reference sequence). V lost 4 bases, J lost 5 bases, and 11 bases lay in between. The CDR3 contains 13 residues. CDR3 nucleotide sequence: TGTGCCAGCAGCTCTAGCAGGTGGGAGACCCAGTACTTC. Translated, it gives CASSSSRWETQYF.

The genes are TRBV3-1 (or the pseudogene TRBV3-2) and TRBJ1-6, with a possible D match to TRBD1 (6 bases). This CDR3 is built from 16 residues. Germline lookup yields CDR1 LGHDT and CDR2 YNNKEL (reference sequence). The ends were cut back, 1 base at V and 4 bases at J, with 11 bases in the middle. DNA of the CDR3: TGTGCCAGCAGCCAAGTCCCAGGGGCATATAATTCACCCCTCCACTTT. This sequence encodes CASSQVPGAYNSPLHF.

The chain combines TRBV19 with TRBJ2-1, with D tentatively TRBD1 (5 bases). Germline V gives CDR1 LNHDA, CDR2 SQIVND (reference sequence). Trimming pared 3 bases from V and 10 bases from J, leaving 13 bases between. This CDR3 is 13 amino acids long. DNA for the CDR3: TGTGCCAGTAGTATTCAGGGTGTCGGGGAGCAGTTCTTC. Translation: CASSIQGVGEQFF.

The gene calls are TRBV4-1 and TRBJ2-3; D not resolved. Deletions cut 2 bases from V and 2 bases from J, with 8 bases between. Germline assignment: CDR1 MGHRA and CDR2 YSYEKL. This CDR3 is 14 amino acids long. For the CDR3, the DNA is TGCGCCAGCAGCCAAATAGTGCTCACAGATACGCAGTATTTT. Its translation: CASSQIVLTDTQYF.

This sequence joins TRBV5-4 and TRBJ2-2; D gene uncertain. Trimming removed 0 bases at V and 3 bases at J, with 9 bases between. This CDR3 has 15 residues. Germline CDR1 is SGHNT and CDR2 is YYREEE (reference sequence). The CDR3 region is CASSLGAKHTGELFF. CDR3 bases: TGTGCCAGCAGCTTGGGGGCGAAGCACACCGGGGAGCTGTTTTTT. The whole variable domain, remainder taken from reference TRBV5-4 and TRBJ2-2, is ETGVTQSPTHLIKTRGQQVTLRCSSQSGHNTVSWYQQALGQGPQFIFQYYREEENGRGNFPPRFSGLQFPNYSSELNVNALELDDSALYLCASSLGAKHTGELFFGEGSRLTVL.

This clone appeared a single time. The V call is TRBV9, the J call TRBJ2-3, with 10 positions matching TRBD1. V lost 3 bases, J lost 4 bases, and 2 bases stayed unmatched. CDR1 and CDR2 from the germline V gene are SGDLS and YYNGEE. This CDR3 has 14 residues. The CDR3 DNA reads as TGTGCCAGCAGCGCCGGACAGGGGGCAGATACGCAGTATTTT. Amino acid sequence: CASSAGQGADTQYF.

The rearrangement links TRBV5-1 to TRBJ2-7, with 7 bases fitting TRBD1. CDR3 length equals 16 residues. Looked up from germline, CDR1 is SGHRS and CDR2 is YFSETQ. V shed 0 bases, J shed 3 bases, and the junction held 9 bases outside the gene matches. CDR3 sequence: CASSLGSATGSYEQYF. For the CDR3, the DNA is TGCGCCAGCAGCTTGGGGAGTGCGACAGGGAGCTACGAGCAGTACTTC.

This clone was detected once. The rearrangement joins TRBV6-5 to TRBJ1-1; tentatively, D is TRBD1 (5 bases). Germline CDR1 and CDR2: MNHEY and SVGAGI. This CDR3 has 14 amino acids. V dropped 6 bases and J dropped 4 bases, with 15 bases sitting between them. In DNA, the CDR3 is TGTGCCAGCAGGTCTCAGGGCCTTCTCACTGAAGCTTTCTTT. Translated, it gives CASRSQGLLTEAFF.

The J gene is TRBJ1-1, the V gene TRBV6-5; no clear D gene. The V and J ends lost 6 bases and 7 bases respectively, with 18 bases between them. Germline values: CDR1 MNHEY, CDR2 SVGAGI. This CDR3 has 14 residues. In DNA form, the CDR3 reads TGTGCCAGCAGGGTAAAGGGCGGGAGTCATGAAGCTTTCTTT. Its protein product is CASRVKGGSHEAFF.

The chain couples TRBV4-1 to TRBJ2-7; 11 bases are shared with TRBD2. CDR1 and CDR2 from the germline V gene are MGHRA and YSYEKL. Germline trimming cut 4 bases from V and 4 bases from J; bases unmatched to any gene: 6. The CDR3 length is 15 residues. For the CDR3, the DNA is TGCGCCAGCAGCCTGCGGCTAGCGGGAGGTTACGAGCAGTACTTC. It translates to CASSLRLAGGYEQYF.

J is TRBJ1-3 and V is TRBV5-6; D is uncertain. The germline CDR1 and CDR2 sequences are SGHDT and YYEEEE. The CDR3 extends over 17 amino acids. Trimming stripped 0 bases from V and 2 bases from J, with 15 bases between. The CDR3 DNA follows: TGTGCCAGCAGCTTGGCCGGAGCAAACTTTGCTGGAAACACCATATATTTT. This translates into CASSLAGANFAGNTIYF.

The rearrangement links TRBV7-2 to TRBJ1-4, with TRBD1 as a possible D gene (5 bases). Germline lookup yields CDR1 SGHTA and CDR2 FQGNSA. The ends were cut back, 6 bases at V and 7 bases at J, with 15 bases in the middle. The CDR3 is 14 residues long. This CDR3 is CASRRGGAGEKLFF. The CDR3 DNA sequence: TGTGCCAGCAGGAGGGGAGGGGCAGGTGAAAAACTGTTTTTT.

The chain recombines TRBV19 with TRBJ2-2, with 9 bases that match TRBD2. The length of the CDR3 is 15 residues. Germline V gives CDR1 LNHDA, CDR2 SQIVND (reference sequence). The J segment lost 6 bases and the V segment lost 6 bases, leaving 8 bases of the junction unmatched. CDR3 sequence: CASRGRGRGSGELFF. For the CDR3, the DNA is TGTGCCAGTAGAGGACGCGGGAGGGGGTCCGGGGAGCTGTTTTTT.